The rows below give T cell receptor beta chains drawn from one sample of a study of immune heterogeneity within non-small cell lung tumors. TCRdb reprocessed the multiplex PCR reads via MiXCR and lists one record per CDR3 protein. Altogether roughly 9,800 distinct CDR3 sequences are present, under 35% being singletons, with the ten largest covering around 11%. What was sequenced was lung tumor tissue. The receptors stem from a man in his 60s with non-small cell lung cancer. Both conserved end residues are part of each CDR3. A D gene is named only where the DNA matches it firmly. Rows may omit the clone size; those that give it use once, few, many or a size class.

j_call: TRBJ2-1
cdr3_length: 15
d_call: TRBD2
v_call: TRBV2
clone_size: medium-sized
cdr3_aa: CASSENLAGGTEQFF
cdr3_nt: TGTGCCAGCAGTGAAAATCTAGCGGGAGGCACTGAGCAGTTCTTC

j_call: TRBJ2-7
cdr3_length: 18
d_call: TRBD2
v_call: TRBV6-5
clone_size: -
cdr3_aa: CASSYSLGAGVGSYEQYF
cdr3_nt: TGTGCCAGCAGTTACTCCTTAGGAGCGGGAGTAGGGTCCTACGAGCAGTACTTC

j_call: TRBJ2-2
cdr3_length: 16
d_call: TRBD2
v_call: TRBV27
clone_size: medium-sized
cdr3_aa: CASHPGGGRYTGELFF
cdr3_nt: TGTGCCAGCCACCCGGGCGGCGGGAGGTACACCGGGGAGCTGTTTTTT

j_call: TRBJ2-1
cdr3_length: 15
d_call: TRBD2
v_call: TRBV20-1
clone_size: medium-sized
cdr3_aa: CSAPIAGGPYNEQFF
cdr3_nt: TGCAGTGCTCCCATAGCGGGAGGGCCTTACAATGAGCAGTTCTTC

j_call: TRBJ2-7
cdr3_length: 13
d_call: TRBD1
v_call: TRBV29-1
clone_size: many
cdr3_aa: CSGLTGGVGEQYF
cdr3_nt: TGCAGCGGCCTGACAGGGGGCGTGGGCGAGCAGTACTTC

j_call: TRBJ1-6
cdr3_length: 18
d_call: -
v_call: TRBV28
clone_size: -
cdr3_aa: CASSLRRSAGSVRTPLHF
cdr3_nt: TGTGCCAGCAGTTTACGTCGGTCGGCTGGGTCGGTGAGGACACCCCTCCACTTT

j_call: TRBJ1-1
cdr3_length: 15
d_call: TRBD1
v_call: TRBV19
clone_size: large
cdr3_aa: CASMPNRGRSTEAFF
cdr3_nt: TGTGCCAGTATGCCTAACAGGGGAAGGAGCACTGAAGCTTTCTTT

j_call: TRBJ1-6
cdr3_length: 12
d_call: -
v_call: TRBV12-3/TRBV12-4
clone_size: -
cdr3_aa: CASRDGGSPLHF
cdr3_nt: TGTGCCAGCCGGGACGGGGGTTCACCCCTCCACTTT

j_call: TRBJ2-3
cdr3_length: 15
d_call: -
v_call: TRBV6-1
clone_size: many
cdr3_aa: CASKGGPWATDTQYF
cdr3_nt: TGTGCCAGCAAAGGCGGGCCTTGGGCCACAGATACGCAGTATTTT

j_call: TRBJ2-7
cdr3_length: 12
d_call: -
v_call: TRBV20-1
clone_size: few
cdr3_aa: CSAQGGTHGQYF
cdr3_nt: TGCAGTGCTCAAGGGGGAACCCACGGGCAGTACTTC

j_call: TRBJ2-2
cdr3_length: 12
d_call: -
v_call: TRBV7-8
clone_size: -
cdr3_aa: CASTQMSGELFF
cdr3_nt: TGTGCCAGCACCCAAATGTCCGGGGAGCTGTTTTTT

j_call: TRBJ2-6
cdr3_length: 16
d_call: -
v_call: TRBV12-3/TRBV12-4
clone_size: many
cdr3_aa: CASSLSGASGANVLTF
cdr3_nt: TGTGCCAGCAGTTTATCGGGCGCCTCTGGGGCCAACGTCCTGACTTTC

j_call: TRBJ1-2
cdr3_length: 15
d_call: TRBD1
v_call: TRBV5-1
clone_size: many
cdr3_aa: CASSLAGQGASGYTF
cdr3_nt: TGCGCCAGCAGCTTGGCAGGACAGGGGGCTAGTGGCTACACCTTC

j_call: TRBJ1-1
cdr3_length: 10
d_call: -
v_call: TRBV29-1
clone_size: many
cdr3_aa: CSVDVTEAFF
cdr3_nt: TGCAGCGTTGATGTCACTGAAGCTTTCTTT

j_call: TRBJ2-1
cdr3_length: 15
d_call: TRBD1
v_call: TRBV11-2
clone_size: many
cdr3_aa: CASSPDRASNNEQFF
cdr3_nt: TGTGCCAGCAGCCCAGACAGGGCCTCGAACAATGAGCAGTTCTTC

j_call: TRBJ2-7
cdr3_length: 16
d_call: -
v_call: TRBV7-8
clone_size: -
cdr3_aa: CASSLRGGTSSYEQYF
cdr3_nt: TGTGCCAGCAGCTTACGGGGCGGGACGAGCTCCTACGAGCAGTACTTC

j_call: TRBJ2-3
cdr3_length: 15
d_call: TRBD2
v_call: TRBV7-9
clone_size: many
cdr3_aa: CASGALAGGQDTQYF
cdr3_nt: TGTGCCAGCGGGGCCCTAGCGGGAGGTCAAGATACGCAGTATTTT

j_call: TRBJ2-2
cdr3_length: 16
d_call: -
v_call: TRBV2
clone_size: -
cdr3_aa: CASSDFQTKNTGELFF
cdr3_nt: TGTGCCAGCAGTGATTTCCAGACTAAAAACACCGGGGAGCTGTTTTTT

j_call: TRBJ2-1
cdr3_length: 16
d_call: TRBD2
v_call: TRBV7-9
clone_size: many
cdr3_aa: CASSSPAGVSYNEQFF
cdr3_nt: TGTGCCAGCAGCTCCCCTGCGGGAGTCTCTTACAATGAGCAGTTCTTC

j_call: TRBJ2-1
cdr3_length: 17
d_call: -
v_call: TRBV7-9
clone_size: few
cdr3_aa: CASSPMGAGVITLQQFF
cdr3_nt: TGTGCCAGCAGCCCCATGGGGGCGGGGGTTATCACCTTGCAGCAGTTCTTC

j_call: TRBJ2-3
cdr3_length: 19
d_call: TRBD2
v_call: TRBV27
clone_size: hyperexpanded
cdr3_aa: CASQHGQREKLIGGDTQYF
cdr3_nt: TGTGCCAGCCAACACGGGCAGCGGGAGAAACTCATTGGCGGGGATACGCAGTATTTT

j_call: TRBJ2-7
cdr3_length: 14
d_call: -
v_call: TRBV7-2
clone_size: -
cdr3_aa: CASSLELGNYEQYF
cdr3_nt: TGTGCCAGCAGCTTAGAACTAGGTAACTACGAGCAGTACTTC

j_call: TRBJ2-2
cdr3_length: 15
d_call: TRBD1
v_call: TRBV19
clone_size: few
cdr3_aa: CASSITGGNTGELFF
cdr3_nt: TGTGCCAGTAGTATTACAGGGGGGAACACCGGGGAGCTGTTTTTT

j_call: TRBJ1-2
cdr3_length: 13
d_call: -
v_call: TRBV27
clone_size: large
cdr3_aa: CASSFRDAGGYTF
cdr3_nt: TGTGCCAGCAGTTTCCGGGACGCGGGGGGCTACACCTTC

j_call: TRBJ2-1
cdr3_length: 16
d_call: TRBD1
v_call: TRBV5-1
clone_size: many
cdr3_aa: CASSLEQGARSDEQFF
cdr3_nt: TGCGCCAGCAGCTTGGAGCAGGGGGCGCGTTCGGATGAGCAGTTCTTC

j_call: TRBJ2-3
cdr3_length: 14
d_call: TRBD2
v_call: TRBV2
clone_size: -
cdr3_aa: CASSETSGTDTQYF
cdr3_nt: TGTGCCAGCAGCGAGACTAGCGGCACAGATACGCAGTATTTT

j_call: TRBJ2-1
cdr3_length: 14
d_call: -
v_call: TRBV28
clone_size: -
cdr3_aa: CATREWGRPNEQFF
cdr3_nt: TGTGCCACTCGGGAGTGGGGCAGGCCCAATGAGCAGTTCTTC

j_call: TRBJ2-7
cdr3_length: 15
d_call: TRBD2
v_call: TRBV5-1
clone_size: medium-sized
cdr3_aa: CASSSERGPSYEQYF
cdr3_nt: TGCGCCAGCAGCTCAGAGCGGGGGCCTTCCTACGAGCAGTACTTC

j_call: TRBJ2-1
cdr3_length: 12
d_call: -
v_call: TRBV3-1
clone_size: many
cdr3_aa: CASSQGYNEQFF
cdr3_nt: TGTGCCAGCAGCCAAGGTTACAATGAGCAGTTCTTC

j_call: TRBJ2-7
cdr3_length: 15
d_call: -
v_call: TRBV13
clone_size: medium-sized
cdr3_aa: CASSLGLRSSYEQYF
cdr3_nt: TGTGCCAGCAGCTTAGGGTTGCGGAGCTCCTACGAGCAGTACTTC

j_call: TRBJ2-7
cdr3_length: 16
d_call: TRBD1
v_call: TRBV20-1
clone_size: -
cdr3_aa: CSARDYRDRGPHEQYF
cdr3_nt: TGCAGTGCTAGAGACTATCGGGACAGGGGTCCCCACGAGCAGTACTTC